This T cell receptor beta chain stems from a study of blood T cell repertoires in COVID-19. The overall study: The United States, Italy and Spain provided the acute and convalescent COVID-19 samples. T cells, B-cell-depleted T cells, or PBMCs provided the cDNA or gDNA that served as material.

Trimming cost V 3 bases and J 2 bases, with 9 bases left between them. The germline V gene has CDR1 SGHDT and CDR2 YYEEEE. The CDR3 covers 14 residues. As originally analysed: Estimates of nucleated cell counts were drawn from the amplification of reference gene primers. TCRdb's copy holds only in-frame clones and misses some; the assay was immunoSEQ multiplex PCR. For V, J and clone size, that table is used; D and trimming come from the DNA. The table includes some 150,000 clones, approximately 85% detected once. The receptor's source is a man in his fifties or sixties who had recovered from COVID-19. This chain joins TRBV5-6 and TRBJ1-3, with a possible D match to TRBD1 (6 bases). Sequencing was done on a sample of peripheral blood. This chain's CDR3 is CASSSHRAGNTIYF. Here the CDR3 DNA reads TGTGCCAGCAGCTCCCACAGGGCTGGAAACACCATATATTTT.